Listed below are T cell receptor beta chains from one sample, sequenced in a study of blood T cell repertoires in COVID-19. The repertoire was sequenced with immunoSEQ multiplex PCR; TCRdb's copy has only in-frame clones and lacks some. Of roughly 300,000 clones in the sample, approximately 90% were seen once. Sample: peripheral blood. These receptors were taken from a woman in her twenties or thirties with COVID-19, enrolled during active disease. Each CDR3 is given with its conserved first and last residue. Fields, in order: J gene, clone size, D gene, V gene, CDR3 DNA, CDR3 protein. D genes are given only for firm matches. Only part of the rows carry a size: once, few, many, or a class if the clone is expanded.

TRBJ2-3	.	.	TRBV5-1	TGCGCCAGCAGCGAACCGGGACTGAACTCCCATACGCAGTATTTT	CASSEPGLNSHTQYF
TRBJ2-2	.	.	TRBV11-3	TGTGCCAGCAGCTTAGATATAACCGGGGAGCTGTTTTTT	CASSLDITGELFF
TRBJ2-7	.	TRBD2	TRBV4-2	TGTGCCAGCAGCTTGAGCGGGGGGGACGCCTACGAGCAGTACTTC	CASSLSGGDAYEQYF
TRBJ2-3	.	TRBD1	TRBV3-1/TRBV3-2	TGTGCCAGCAGCCTCCGGGACAGGGTGACCGATACGCAGTATTTT	CASSLRDRVTDTQYF
TRBJ2-7	.	.	TRBV27	TGTGCCAGCAGTAAGAACCGGGAGTGGGGCGAGCAGTACTTC	CASSKNREWGEQYF
TRBJ2-5	once	.	TRBV5-8	TGTGCCAGCAGCTTGATGGCAGGGGTAGAGACCCAGTACTTC	CASSLMAGVETQYF
TRBJ2-2	.	TRBD2	TRBV7-2	TGTGCCAGCAGCTTAGTGGGGAGGGCTGACACCGGGGAGCTGTTTTTT	CASSLVGRADTGELFF
TRBJ2-1	.	TRBD2	TRBV6-2/TRBV6-3	TGTGCCAGCAGTTACCCCTTAGCGGGAGGAGGCAATGAGCAGTTCTTC	CASSYPLAGGGNEQFF
TRBJ2-3	.	.	TRBV2	TGTGCCAGTAAGACTGAGACCACAGATACGCAGTATTTT	CASKTETTDTQYF
TRBJ1-3	.	.	TRBV4-1	TGCGCCAGCAGCCAAGTAGCAGGGGCTGGAAACACCATATATTTT	CASSQVAGAGNTIYF
TRBJ2-7	.	.	TRBV6-2/TRBV6-3	TGTGCCAGCAGCCCTACCACCCCACAGACACTCTACGAGCAGTACTTC	CASSPTTPQTLYEQYF